The 27 T cell receptor beta chains below were found in one sample sequenced in a study of T cell responses to AZD1222 COVID-19 vaccine. TCRdb's table, derived via immunoSEQ multiplex PCR, lists solely in-frame clones and lacks some. The repertoire holds about 84,000 clones, 70% to 90% seen once, with roughly 6% in the top ten. The specimen comprised peripheral blood, sampled 28 days after the second AZD1222 dose. The receptors here all came from an adult who received the AZD1222 COVID-19 vaccine.

The chain is built from TRBV19 and TRBJ1-5, with 10 bases identical to TRBD1. The CDR3 spans 16 residues. V was clipped by 5 bases and J by 0 bases; unmatched bases: 4. Germline CDR1 and CDR2: LNHDA and SQIVND (reference sequence). CDR3 DNA sequence: TGTGCCAGTAGTCCGGGACAGGGGATTAGCAATCAGCCCCAGCATTTT. This sequence encodes CASSPGQGISNQPQHF.

This clone showed up just once. This chain links TRBV7-2 with TRBJ2-7; 7 bases align to TRBD2. CDR3 size: 17 residues. With V trimmed by 3 bases and J by 5 bases, 16 bases remained unmatched. In germline, CDR1 is SGHTA, CDR2 FQGNSA. The CDR3 DNA follows: TGTGCCAGCAGCTTCTCCCTAGGGGCGGGAGTTCCGAACGAGCAGTACTTC. Its translation: CASSFSLGAGVPNEQYF.

CDR3 DNA sequence: TGTGCCAGCAGGGTAGAGCGGACATACACAGATACGCAGTATTTT. It yields the protein CASRVERTYTDTQYF. This chain links TRBV2 with TRBJ2-3; D may match TRBD1 or TRBD2 (5 bases each). Germline assignment: CDR1 SNHLY and CDR2 FYNNEI. The CDR3 consists of 15 residues. V dropped 6 bases and J dropped 2 bases, with 15 bases sitting between them.

The J gene is TRBJ2-7, the V gene TRBV6-2 or TRBV6-3, with 7 bases matching TRBD1. This CDR3 spans 18 amino acids. V gave up 2 bases and J gave up 4 bases; unmatched junction bases: 17. Looked up from germline, CDR1 is MNHEY and CDR2 is SVGEGT. The CDR3 here is CASSYRTGIYQNAYEQYF. Written as DNA, the CDR3 is TGTGCCAGCAGTTACAGGACAGGTATCTACCAAAATGCGTACGAGCAGTACTTC.

The chain employs TRBV30 and TRBJ1-5, with D uncertain. CDR1 is GTSNPN, CDR2 SVGIG, per germline (reference sequence). CDR3 length equals 13 residues. V lost 4 bases, J lost 4 bases, and 11 bases lay in between. Here the CDR3 DNA reads TGTGCCTGGAACTCGGACCCAAATCAGCCCCAGCATTTT. This translates into CAWNSDPNQPQHF. Combining the CDR3 with reference TRBV30 and TRBJ1-5 gives the whole variable domain SQTIHQWPATLVQPVGSPLSLECTVEGTSNPNLYWYRQAAGRGLQLLFYSVGIGQISSEVPQNLSASRPQDRQFILSSKKLLLSDSGFYLCAWNSDPNQPQHFGDGTRLSIL.

The chain combines TRBV6-2 or TRBV6-3 with TRBJ1-1; D gene uncertain. With 2 bases removed from V and 0 bases from J, the gap between germline ends came to 10 bases. This CDR3 spans 15 amino acids. Germline values: CDR1 MNHEY, CDR2 SVGEGT. The CDR3 nucleotides read TGTGCCAGCAGTTACCTCGGGTTCATGAACACTGAAGCTTTCTTT. This codes for CASSYLGFMNTEAFF.

The chain is built from TRBV28 and TRBJ2-7; 7 bases are shared with TRBD1. Germline values: CDR1 MDHEN, CDR2 SYDVKM. The CDR3 consists of 16 residues. V lost 2 bases and J lost 0; bases outside the gene matches: 7. The CDR3 DNA sequence: TGTGCCAGCAGTTTAACCGGACAGGACAGCTCCTACGAGCAGTACTTC. Its translation: CASSLTGQDSSYEQYF.

V usage is TRBV20-1 and J usage is TRBJ1-2; 11 nucleotides align to TRBD1. Germline V lookup: CDR1 DFQATT, CDR2 SNEGSKA (reference sequence). This CDR3 is built from 9 residues. The CDR3 coding sequence is TGCGGACAGGGGGCTGGCTACACCTTC. Amino acids: CGQGAGYTF.

The gene calls are TRBV19 and TRBJ2-7, with 10 nucleotides matching TRBD1. The V gene end was trimmed by 6 bases and the J gene end by 6 bases; junction bases not matched to a gene: 5. This CDR3 spans 13 amino acids. Germline-derived CDR1 and CDR2 are LNHDA and SQIVND (reference sequence). The CDR3 DNA sequence: TGTGCCAGTAGGGACAGGGGGGCCGGCGAGCAGTACTTC. This codes for CASRDRGAGEQYF.

The chain recombines TRBV6-2 or TRBV6-3 with TRBJ2-1; 11 bases align to TRBD2. V lost 6 bases, J lost 9 bases, and 7 bases stayed unmatched. Germline CDR1 MNHEY, CDR2 SVGEGT. There are 14 residues in the CDR3. The CDR3 protein is CASSLLAGAFEQFF. CDR3 in DNA: TGTGCCAGCAGCTTACTAGCGGGAGCTTTTGAGCAGTTCTTC.

The chain recombines TRBV28 with TRBJ2-3, with TRBD1 matching over 11 bases. Trimming at V came to 7 bases and at J to 6 bases, leaving 6 bases not matched to a gene. This CDR3 region has 14 residues. Looked up from germline, CDR1 is MDHEN and CDR2 is SYDVKM. The CDR3, as DNA: TGTGCCAGCATACGGACAGGGGGCATCGATACGCAGTATTTT. This encodes CASIRTGGIDTQYF.

CDR3 residues: CASRLQGAYEKLFF. The CDR3 DNA reads as TGTGCCAGCAGGTTACAGGGAGCATATGAAAAACTGTTTTTT. V and J are TRBV27 and TRBJ1-4, with D possibly TRBD1 on 6 matching bases. CDR1 and CDR2 (germline): MNHEY, SMNVEV (reference sequence). V lost 6 bases, J lost 6 bases, and 14 bases lay in between. The CDR3 length is 14 residues.

This chain uses TRBV7-9 with TRBJ1-1, with D maybe TRBD1 (6 bases). V shed 8 bases and J shed 3 bases, with 13 bases lying between them. This CDR3 comprises 13 residues. In germline, CDR1 is SEHNR, CDR2 FQNEAQ (reference sequence). The CDR3 region is CASAWGQDTEAFF. In DNA, the CDR3 is TGTGCCAGCGCGTGGGGGCAGGACACTGAAGCTTTCTTT.

This rearrangement joins TRBV6-5 to TRBJ2-7; 11 bases map to TRBD1. The V gene's germline CDR1 is MNHEY and CDR2 SVGAGI. The CDR3 is 16 amino acids. The trim removed 3 bases at V and 3 bases at J, leaving 7 bases unmatched. The CDR3 reads CASSYGPGTGGYEQYF. In DNA form, the CDR3 reads TGTGCCAGCAGTTATGGCCCCGGGACAGGGGGCTACGAGCAGTACTTC.

The V and J genes are TRBV2 and TRBJ2-2; D perhaps matches TRBD2 (5 bases). CDR3 length: 12 amino acids. With 5 bases removed from V and 9 bases from J, the gap between germline ends came to 10 bases. CDR1 SNHLY and CDR2 FYNNEI come from the germline V gene. CDR3: CASSTTGWELFF. The CDR3, as DNA: TGTGCCAGCAGTACGACGGGGTGGGAGCTGTTTTTT.

This rearrangement joins TRBV2 to TRBJ1-1, with TRBD1 matching over 9 bases. V was clipped by 5 bases and J by 6 bases; unmatched bases: 13. CDR3 length: 16 amino acids. Germline CDR1 and CDR2: SNHLY and FYNNEI. The CDR3 sequence is CASSSNPDRGYSEAFF. DNA of the CDR3: TGTGCCAGCAGTTCTAACCCTGACAGGGGGTACTCTGAAGCTTTCTTT.

The chain combines TRBV7-9 with TRBJ1-6, with D possibly matching TRBD1 (6 bases). CDR1 SEHNR and CDR2 FQNEAQ come from the germline V gene (reference sequence). This CDR3 comprises 16 residues. Trimming shortened V by 5 bases and J by 12 bases, and 23 bases separated the two germline ends. The CDR3 loop is CASSPPGQGTNQPLHF. The DNA of the CDR3 is TGTGCCAGCAGCCCGCCGGGGCAGGGGACAAACCAACCCCTCCACTTT. Full variable domain (missing parts from reference TRBV7-9 and TRBJ1-6): DTGVSQNPRHKITKRGQNVTFRCDPISEHNRLYWYRQTLGQGPEFLTYFQNEAQLEKSRLLSDRFSAERPKGSFSTLEIQRTEQGDSAMYLCASSPPGQGTNQPLHFGNGTRLTVT.

The genes are TRBV5-1 and TRBJ1-1; a weak D match, TRBD1 (6 bases). The CDR3 extends over 14 amino acids. Germline V CDR1 and CDR2: SGHRS, YFSETQ. V lost 5 bases to trimming and J lost 3 bases, with 14 bases between them. The DNA for the CDR3 is TGCGCCAGCAGGCTAGGGTACAGGGACACTGAAGCTTTCTTT. Residues: CASRLGYRDTEAFF. The full variable domain, rest sourced from reference TRBV5-1 and TRBJ1-1, is KAGVTQTPRYLIKTRGQQVTLSCSPISGHRSVSWYQQTPGQGLQFLFEYFSETQRNKGNFPGRFSGRQFSNSRSEMNVSTLELGDSALYLCASRLGYRDTEAFFGQGTRLTVV.

The chain combines TRBV5-4 with TRBJ2-5; tentatively, D is TRBD2 (5 bases). CDR1 and CDR2 (germline): SGHNT, YYREEE (reference sequence). Trimming took off 0 bases at V and 2 bases at J, with 14 bases between the two ends. This CDR3 is 16 amino acids long. CDR3 DNA sequence: TGTGCCAGCAGCTTGGGCCGGGGTGGCATACAAGAGACCCAGTACTTC. Encoded protein: CASSLGRGGIQETQYF.

The CDR3 loop reads CAWSGRVARNYGYTF. The CDR3 DNA reads as TGTGCCTGGAGTGGACGGGTGGCCCGTAACTATGGCTACACCTTC. The chain couples TRBV30 to TRBJ1-2; D not resolved. Germline V CDR1 and CDR2: GTSNPN, SVGIG (reference sequence). V was trimmed by 1 base and J by 1 base, leaving 13 bases between them. The CDR3 runs 15 residues.

This clone was recorded a few times. This chain uses TRBV27 with TRBJ1-3, with D uncertain. The CDR3 extends over 14 amino acids. The V gene lost 6 bases and the J gene lost 0 bases, with 9 bases spanning the gap. Germline CDR1 reads MNHEY; CDR2 reads SMNVEV (reference sequence). CDR3 sequence: CASSPAGSGNTIYF. The CDR3 region has the DNA TGTGCCAGCAGCCCTGCAGGCTCTGGAAACACCATATATTTT.

This clone was counted a single time. The V call is TRBV30, the J call TRBJ1-4; D is perhaps TRBD1 (5 bases). The CDR3 extends over 16 amino acids. CDR1 GTSNPN and CDR2 SVGIG come from the germline V gene (reference sequence). V lost 5 bases to trimming and J lost 3 bases, with 19 bases between them. The CDR3: CAWAPGRMLANEKLFF. CDR3 sequence (DNA): TGTGCCTGGGCCCCGGGACGGATGCTGGCTAATGAAAAACTGTTTTTT.

The chain combines TRBV3-1 (or the pseudogene TRBV3-2) with TRBJ1-1, with D maybe TRBD1 (5 bases). Germline lookup yields CDR1 LGHDT and CDR2 YNNKEL (reference sequence). There are 14 residues in the CDR3. V was cut by 1 base and J by 6 bases, with 12 bases left in between. The CDR3 here is CASSQGWGGSEAFF. CDR3 bases: TGTGCCAGCAGCCAAGGATGGGGGGGGTCTGAAGCTTTCTTT.

The J gene is TRBJ1-1, the V gene TRBV6-2 or TRBV6-3; 10 nucleotides line up with TRBD1. The CDR3 length is 17 residues. Germline CDR1 reads MNHEY; CDR2 reads SVGEGT. Unmatched junction bases numbered 12, after V lost 3 bases and J lost 5 bases. CDR3 bases: TGTGCCAGCAGTTATTTTCGACAGGGGGCAAGATGGACTGAAGCTTTCTTT. This codes for CASSYFRQGARWTEAFF.

The V and J genes are TRBV28 and TRBJ1-4, with D possibly matching TRBD1 (5 bases). V lost 5 bases and J 7 bases, leaving 11 bases between the germline ends. This CDR3 is built from 13 residues. The V gene's germline CDR1 is MDHEN and CDR2 SYDVKM. This CDR3 reads CASSPPGSEKLFF. The CDR3 DNA follows: TGTGCCAGCAGTCCCCCAGGGAGTGAAAAACTGTTTTTT.

In its sample, this clone was seen once. The rearrangement joins TRBV5-1 to TRBJ1-6; TRBD1 is a possible D gene (5 bases). Trimming removed 0 bases from V and 9 bases from J, with 10 bases in between. From germline, CDR1 is SGHRS and CDR2 YFSETQ. The CDR3 extends over 14 amino acids. The CDR3 DNA sequence: TGCGCCAGCAGCTTGGATTCCAGGGTTTCACCCCTCCACTTT. It yields the protein CASSLDSRVSPLHF.

Here the CDR3 reads CASSFYLRADQPQHF. The DNA of the CDR3 is TGTGCCAGCAGCTTCTATCTCAGGGCAGATCAGCCCCAGCATTTT. V and J are TRBV5-6 and TRBJ1-5; the D gene is possibly TRBD1 (5 bases). The germline V gene encodes CDR1 SGHDT and CDR2 YYEEEE. This CDR3 comprises 15 residues. V was trimmed by 2 bases and J by 5 bases, leaving 14 bases between them.